This T cell receptor beta chain was recorded in a study of T cells in Graves' hyperthyroidism and ophthalmopathy. Germline V gives CDR1 MDHEN, CDR2 SYDVKM. Trimming took 8 bases from V and 3 from J, leaving 13 bases between them. This CDR3 comprises 14 residues. Findings and caveats of the study: Blood also contained most expanded thyroid clonotypes above 0.001.

On this clonotype: Its specificity is not known.

RNA transcripts were the template for amplifying TCR beta CDR3 regions. First-round RT-PCR with HTBI primers amplified the TCR CDR3 region. One entry per CDR3 protein, called by TCRdb with MiXCR from the multiplex PCR reads. Found here are 30,000 to 40,000 distinct CDR3 sequences, around 56% of them singletons; the top ten hold 17%. The V and J genes are TRBV28 and TRBJ1-4; D is possibly TRBD1 (6 bases). Sequencing was done on a sample of blood. This receptor was identified in a man aged 35-49 years with Graves' ophthalmopathy. In DNA, the CDR3 is TGTGCCAGCGTCGGCAGGGGACCTAATGAAAAACTGTTTTTT. Protein product: CASVGRGPNEKLFF.